A selection of T cell receptor beta chains follows, all from one sample in a study of T cell responses to AZD1222 COVID-19 vaccine. Assay: immunoSEQ multiplex PCR; the TCRdb copy retains only in-frame clones and omits some. The data show some 200,000 clones, approximately 93% seen once. Source: peripheral blood, taken on day 0 of AZD1222 vaccination. Receptor source: an adult in good health. Each CDR3 is given with its conserved first and last residue. The D gene is left open where the match is weak. Some rows have no size entry. The others give once, few or many, or a class for an expanded clone.

D: .
J: TRBJ1-3
size: .
V: TRBV11-2
CDR3: CASSLQGSGNTIYF
DNA: TGTGCCAGCAGCTTACAGGGTTCTGGAAACACCATATATTTT

D: .
J: TRBJ1-1
size: .
V: TRBV19
CDR3: CASSILMMNTEAFF
DNA: TGTGCCAGTAGTATCTTAATGATGAACACTGAAGCTTTCTTT

D: .
J: TRBJ1-2
size: .
V: TRBV5-1
CDR3: CASSFDPNYGYTF
DNA: TGCGCCAGCAGCTTTGACCCTAACTATGGCTACACCTTC

D: TRBD2
J: TRBJ2-5
size: few
V: TRBV5-4
CDR3: CASSIPGLAEETQYF
DNA: TGTGCCAGCAGCATTCCGGGACTAGCGGAAGAGACCCAGTACTTC

D: .
J: TRBJ1-2
size: few
V: TRBV11-2
CDR3: CASSPPANYGYTF
DNA: TGTGCCAGCAGCCCCCCGGCTAACTATGGCTACACCTTC

D: TRBD1
J: TRBJ2-1
size: .
V: TRBV9
CDR3: CASSVAGTGSNEQFF
DNA: TGTGCCAGCAGCGTAGCCGGGACAGGGTCCAATGAGCAGTTCTTC

D: .
J: TRBJ1-1
size: .
V: TRBV7-9
CDR3: CASSSDTGMNTEAFF
DNA: TGTGCCAGCAGCTCGGACACCGGAATGAACACTGAAGCTTTCTTT

D: .
J: TRBJ1-4
size: .
V: TRBV6-5
CDR3: CASRSGEKLFF
DNA: TGTGCCAGCAGGAGCGGTGAAAAACTGTTTTTT

D: .
J: TRBJ2-7
size: .
V: TRBV20-1
CDR3: CSASSGENSYEQYF
DNA: TGCAGTGCTAGTTCGGGGGAGAATAGCTACGAGCAGTACTTC

D: TRBD1
J: TRBJ1-4
size: .
V: TRBV3-1/TRBV3-2
CDR3: CASSQDGGQGNEKLFF
DNA: TGTGCCAGCAGCCAAGATGGGGGACAGGGCAATGAAAAACTGTTTTTT

D: .
J: TRBJ2-3
size: .
V: TRBV5-1
CDR3: CASSLGQLGDTDTQYF
DNA: TGCGCCAGCAGCTTGGGGCAACTAGGGGACACAGATACGCAGTATTTT

D: .
J: TRBJ1-1
size: .
V: TRBV4-1
CDR3: CASSQDPFRGNTEAFF
DNA: TGCGCCAGCAGCCAAGATCCGTTCAGGGGGAACACTGAAGCTTTCTTT

D: TRBD1
J: TRBJ2-1
size: .
V: TRBV5-1
CDR3: CASSLQGQGIDEQFF
DNA: TGCGCCAGCAGCTTGCAGGGACAGGGAATAGATGAGCAGTTCTTC

D: .
J: TRBJ2-3
size: .
V: TRBV4-1
CDR3: CASSQAGTPADTQYF
DNA: TGCGCCAGCAGCCAGGCCGGGACACCCGCAGATACGCAGTATTTT

D: .
J: TRBJ1-4
size: .
V: TRBV5-6
CDR3: CASSGVTNEKLFF
DNA: TGTGCCAGCAGTGGCGTAACTAATGAAAAACTGTTTTTT

D: TRBD1
J: TRBJ2-2
size: .
V: TRBV2
CDR3: CASTGQGTTSMIGELFF
DNA: TGTGCCAGCACCGGACAGGGGACGACATCCATGATCGGGGAGCTGTTTTTT

D: TRBD1
J: TRBJ2-7
size: .
V: TRBV5-1
CDR3: CASSWRGTGIYEQYF
DNA: TGCGCCAGCAGCTGGCGGGGGACAGGGATCTACGAGCAGTACTTC

D: .
J: TRBJ2-7
size: few
V: TRBV7-9
CDR3: CASSLAGSYEQYF
DNA: TGTGCCAGCAGCTTAGCCGGGTCGTACGAGCAGTACTTC

D: .
J: TRBJ2-5
size: .
V: TRBV13
CDR3: CASSFRVRSETQYF
DNA: TGTGCCAGCAGCTTCAGGGTAAGGTCAGAGACCCAGTACTTC

D: TRBD2
J: TRBJ2-1
size: .
V: TRBV18
CDR3: CASSPFTSGGAYNEQFF
DNA: TGTGCCAGCTCACCATTCACTAGCGGGGGGGCATACAATGAGCAGTTCTTC